The 13 T cell receptor beta chains given below trace back to one sample, sequenced in a study of T cells in Graves' hyperthyroidism and ophthalmopathy. Amplified TCR beta CDR3 regions came from RNA transcripts. Researchers ran a first-round RT-PCR on the TCR CDR3 using the HTBI primer set. TCRdb ran MiXCR on the multiplex PCR reads and lists one entry per CDR3 protein. The sample yields roughly 750,000 distinct CDR3 sequences, about 17% seen once. What was sequenced was blood. These receptors originate from a man younger than 35 with Graves' hyperthyroidism.

The rearrangement links TRBV28 to TRBJ2-2; D is possibly TRBD1 or TRBD2 (6 bases each). Germline V gene sequence: CDR1 MDHEN, CDR2 SYDVKM. This CDR3 contains 15 residues. Trimming took off 8 bases at V and 0 bases at J, with 13 bases between the two ends. CDR3 loop: CASSEGGANTGELFF. The DNA for the CDR3 is TGTGCCAGCTCCGAGGGGGGCGCGAACACCGGGGAGCTGTTTTTT.

The chain employs TRBV5-6 and TRBJ2-3; D is uncertain. CDR1 and CDR2 from the germline V gene are SGHDT and YYEEEE. The CDR3 consists of 15 residues. With 1 base removed from V and 0 bases from J, the gap between germline ends came to 9 bases. The CDR3 sequence is CASSLLPGSTDTQYF. CDR3 DNA: TGTGCCAGCAGCTTGCTCCCCGGCAGCACAGATACGCAGTATTTT.

The chain has TRBV7-9 and TRBJ2-7; 8 nucleotides line up with TRBD1. V was pared by 5 bases and J by 6 bases, with 12 bases of the junction left unmatched. The germline V gene has CDR1 SEHNR and CDR2 FQNEAQ (reference sequence). The CDR3 consists of 15 residues. CDR3 sequence reads: CASSPRTGQGLEQYF. CDR3 DNA: TGTGCCAGCAGCCCCCGGACAGGACAGGGTCTCGAGCAGTACTTC.

This clonotype was recorded at least ten times. The V call is TRBV6-1, the J call TRBJ2-3, with D perhaps matching TRBD1 (6 bases). Germline V gene data show CDR1 as MNHNS and CDR2 as SASEGT. Trimming took off 4 bases at V and 4 bases at J, with 12 bases between the two ends. The CDR3 extends over 14 amino acids. CDR3 sequence reads: CASSGRPGADTQYF. The DNA of the CDR3 is TGTGCCAGCAGTGGTAGACCAGGGGCAGATACGCAGTATTTT.

This clonotype has at least ten counts. The chain combines TRBV2 with TRBJ2-1, with 8 bases matching TRBD1. The germline CDR1 and CDR2 sequences are SNHLY and FYNNEI. V was pared by 3 bases and J by 12 bases, with 10 bases of the junction left unmatched. The CDR3 loop spans 14 amino acids. CDR3 bases: TGTGCCAGCAGTGATGGGACAGGACTTGAATGGCAGTTCTTC. Amino acids: CASSDGTGLEWQFF. The variable domain in full, with the rest retrieved from reference TRBV2 and TRBJ2-1, is EPEVTQTPSHQVTQMGQEVILRCVPISNHLYFYWYRQILGQKVEFLVSFYNNEISEKSEIFDDQFSVERPDGSNFTLKIRSTKLEDSAMYFCASSDGTGLEWQFFGPGTRLTVL.

In its sample, this clonotype was seen a few times. The chain uses TRBV27 and TRBJ1-4, with 7 bases fitting TRBD1. CDR1 is MNHEY and CDR2 is SMNVEV in the germline V gene (reference sequence). The CDR3 sequence is 15 residues long. Trimming removed 4 bases from V and 2 bases from J; junction bases left unmatched: 4. The CDR3 coding sequence is TGTGCCAGCAGTTACGACAGGGCCACTAATGAAAAACTGTTTTTT. Translating it yields CASSYDRATNEKLFF. The full variable domain, its missing parts supplied by reference TRBV27 and TRBJ1-4, is EAQVTQNPRYLITVTGKKLTVTCSQNMNHEYMSWYRQDPGLGLRQIYYSMNVEVTDKGDVPEGYKVSRKEKRNFPLILESPSPNQTSLYFCASSYDRATNEKLFFGSGTQLSVL.

This clonotype came up a few times. The V and J genes are TRBV5-1 and TRBJ2-7; D remains unclear. The CDR3 has 14 residues. Trimming pared 0 bases from V and 5 bases from J, leaving 12 bases between. CDR1 and CDR2 from the germline V gene are SGHRS and YFSETQ. CDR3 in amino acids: CASSLEENINEQYF. The DNA of the CDR3 is TGCGCCAGCAGCTTGGAGGAGAATATCAACGAGCAGTACTTC.

The chain recombines TRBV20-1 with TRBJ2-4; 7 bases align to TRBD2. Trimming removed 6 bases from V and 7 bases from J; junction bases left unmatched: 15. The germline V gene has CDR1 DFQATT and CDR2 SNEGSKA (reference sequence). The CDR3 runs to 15 residues. As DNA, the CDR3 is TGCAGTGCCAGGGCCCCAGGGACTAAGTCGAACATTCAGTACTTC. This sequence encodes CSARAPGTKSNIQYF.

Ten or more counts support this clonotype. The V and J genes are TRBV12-3 or TRBV12-4 and TRBJ2-1, with D perhaps matching TRBD2 (6 bases). Trimming left V 2 bases short and J 0 bases short, with 14 bases between. CDR3 length: 17 amino acids. CDR3 in DNA: TGTGCCAGCAGTTTAAACGTAGCGGTGGGCTCCTACAATGAGCAGTTCTTC. Its protein product is CASSLNVAVGSYNEQFF.

This clonotype was observed many times. The J gene is TRBJ2-3, the V gene TRBV12-3 or TRBV12-4; TRBD1 matches 7 bases. This CDR3 spans 16 amino acids. V trimming: 6 bases; J trimming: 2 bases; junction bases outside the gene matches: 11. CDR3 loop: CASSEREGANTDTQYF. The CDR3 DNA sequence: TGTGCCAGCAGCGAGCGAGAGGGGGCGAACACAGATACGCAGTATTTT.

The table lists this clonotype with many counts. The genes are TRBV14 and TRBJ2-5; D is uncertain. CDR1 and CDR2 from the germline V gene are SGHDN and FVKESK. This CDR3 region has 10 residues. The V end was cut by 5 bases, the J end by 6 bases, with 4 bases between. The CDR3 region is CASSRQTQYF. The CDR3 DNA follows: TGTGCCAGCAGCAGGCAGACCCAGTACTTC.

This chain uses TRBV27 with TRBJ2-7; D is perhaps TRBD1 (6 bases). The V gene's germline CDR1 is MNHEY and CDR2 SMNVEV (reference sequence). The V gene lost 5 bases and the J gene lost 5 bases, with 16 bases spanning the gap. The CDR3 runs to 14 residues. This chain's CDR3 is CASSELGQWDEQYF. The CDR3 DNA follows: TGTGCCAGCAGTGAACTCGGACAGTGGGACGAGCAGTACTTC.

V is TRBV25-1 and J is TRBJ2-1; a possible D gene is TRBD2 (6 bases). The germline V and J ends were trimmed by 3 bases and 5 bases, with 11 bases remaining between them. This CDR3 has 14 amino acids. Germline CDR1 and CDR2: MGHDK and SYGVNS. The CDR3 region is CASSDAGLHNEQFF. The DNA of the CDR3 is TGTGCCAGCAGTGACGCGGGACTTCACAATGAGCAGTTCTTC.